This T cell receptor beta chain was recovered during a study of T cell responses to AZD1222 COVID-19 vaccine. General observations from the study: Spike-specific TCR breadth and depth rose after two AZD1222 doses. Sampling that yielded the repertoires occurred only after the peak T cell response. Unmutated variant regions reportedly attract nearly half of all spike-specific TCRs.

Sequencing used immunoSEQ multiplex PCR; TCRdb keeps in-frame clones, though not all of them. The sample includes some 100,000 clones, roughly 89% seen only once; the top ten take roughly a sixth. In regard to this clone: As yet, its antigen is unknown.

The J segment lost 4 bases and the V segment lost 4 bases, leaving 1 base of the junction unmatched. Per the germline V gene, CDR1 is SQVTM and CDR2 is ANQGSEA. There are 13 residues in the CDR3. The receptor comes from an adult in good health. Sample: peripheral blood, taken on day 0 of AZD1222 vaccination. The genes are TRBV29-1 and TRBJ2-1, with 10 bases matching TRBD2. The CDR3 loop is CSVGTSGYNEQFF. In nucleotides, the CDR3 is TGCAGCGTTGGGACTAGCGGATACAATGAGCAGTTCTTC.